The 18 T cell receptor beta chains below come from one sample, sequenced in a study of vaccination and CD4 T cells after COVID-19. The treatment: roughly 10-day PBMC culture with coronavirus spike peptide pools or control peptides (ViraFEST assay). Cultured CD4+ T cell DNA was sequenced using the Oncomine TCR Beta short-read assay. Using its own MiXCR run on the PCR reads, TCRdb lists one record per CDR3 protein. The table lists about 13,000 distinct CDR3 sequences, under 65% of them singletons. Their recognized antigens are unknown. The material sequenced was CD4+ T cells from blood, cultured in vitro. These receptors all stem from a human donor who had recovered from COVID-19.

The V call is TRBV10-3, the J call TRBJ1-2; a weak D match, TRBD1 (5 bases). V was clipped by 2 bases and J by 5 bases, with 9 bases between them. This CDR3 contains 13 residues. In germline, CDR1 is ENHRY, CDR2 SYGVKD. CDR3 sequence: CAISEDSPYGYTF. CDR3 bases: TGTGCCATCAGTGAGGACAGCCCTTATGGCTACACCTTC.

This chain joins TRBV28 and TRBJ2-1, with D unresolved. This CDR3 region has 13 residues. Germline V gene data show CDR1 as MDHEN and CDR2 as SYDVKM. V lost 6 bases and J lost 8, with 14 bases in between. CDR3 region: CASRKQTAYEQFF. CDR3 sequence (DNA): TGTGCCAGCAGGAAACAGACGGCGTATGAGCAGTTCTTC. The variable domain in full, with the rest retrieved from reference TRBV28 and TRBJ2-1, is DVKVTQSSRYLVKRTGEKVFLECVQDMDHENMFWYRQDPGLGLRLIYFSYDVKMKEKGDIPEGYSVSREKKERFSLILESASTNQTSMYLCASRKQTAYEQFFGPGTRLTVL.

This rearrangement joins TRBV6-5 to TRBJ2-1; TRBD2 aligns across 11 bases. The CDR3 spans 17 residues. Unmatched junction bases numbered 10, after V lost 2 bases and J lost 7 bases. Germline lookup yields CDR1 MNHEY and CDR2 SVGAGI. The CDR3 is CASSYRASGRKGNEQFF. The CDR3 DNA reads as TGTGCCAGCAGTTACAGGGCTAGCGGGAGGAAAGGGAATGAGCAGTTCTTC.

The J gene is TRBJ1-1, the V gene TRBV10-3; possibly TRBD1 for D (6 bases). Trimming took 4 bases from V and 3 from J, leaving 12 bases between them. Looked up from germline, CDR1 is ENHRY and CDR2 is SYGVKD. The CDR3 extends over 14 amino acids. The CDR3 region is CAISVRGRDTEAFF. In nucleotides, the CDR3 is TGTGCCATCAGTGTCAGGGGTCGGGACACTGAAGCTTTCTTT.

The genes are TRBV28 and TRBJ1-1; D might be TRBD1 (5 bases). This CDR3 has 15 residues. The ends were cut back, 6 bases at V and 2 bases at J, with 16 bases in the middle. Germline V gene data show CDR1 as MDHEN and CDR2 as SYDVKM. The CDR3 nucleotides are TGTGCCAGCAGGGACCCGGGACGGATAAACACTGAAGCTTTCTTT. It is translated as CASRDPGRINTEAFF.

The chain has TRBV24-1 and TRBJ2-1; 10 nucleotides match TRBD2. The CDR3 extends over 15 amino acids. Germline-derived CDR1 and CDR2 are KGHDR and SFDVKD. Germline trimming cut 6 bases from V and 3 bases from J; bases unmatched to any gene: 4. This chain's CDR3 is CATSSTSGNYNEQFF. The CDR3 nucleotides read TGTGCCACCAGTTCCACTAGCGGGAACTACAATGAGCAGTTCTTC.

This clonotype was observed a handful of times. The V gene is TRBV5-4, the J gene TRBJ1-2, with D tentatively TRBD1 (6 bases). The CDR3 is made up of 14 amino acids. CDR1 and CDR2 from the germline V gene are SGHNT and YYREEE (reference sequence). The V end was cut by 0 bases, the J end by 5 bases, with 11 bases between. The CDR3 protein is CASSLDQGWYGYTF. Here the CDR3 DNA reads TGTGCCAGCAGCTTGGACCAGGGGTGGTATGGCTACACCTTC.

The CDR3 reads CSARDLAGYQETQYF. As DNA, the CDR3 is TGCAGTGCTAGAGATCTAGCGGGGTACCAAGAGACCCAGTACTTC. The V call is TRBV20-1, the J call TRBJ2-5; the match to TRBD2 covers 9 bases. Germline V gives CDR1 DFQATT, CDR2 SNEGSKA (reference sequence). The CDR3 consists of 15 residues. The V and J ends lost 0 bases and 0 bases, in that order; junction bases with no gene match: 2.

The genes are TRBV9 and TRBJ1-6; D is perhaps TRBD1 (6 bases). This CDR3 spans 15 amino acids. The germline V gene encodes CDR1 SGDLS and CDR2 YYNGEE. V gave up 5 bases and J gave up 5 bases, with 14 bases separating them. CDR3 nucleotide sequence: TGTGCCAGCAGTCAAGAGGGGGGTAATAATTCACCCCTCCACTTT. This sequence encodes CASSQEGGNNSPLHF.

This chain joins TRBV7-9 and TRBJ2-1; TRBD2 agrees at 8 bases. CDR1 is SEHNR and CDR2 is FQNEAQ in the germline V gene (reference sequence). There are 14 residues in the CDR3. V was pared by 8 bases and J by 5 bases, with 8 bases of the junction left unmatched. The CDR3 DNA reads TGTGCCAGCGCCCCCAGCGGGGGCAACAATGAGCAGTTCTTC. Protein product: CASAPSGGNNEQFF. The full variable domain, with the rest looked up from reference TRBV7-9 and TRBJ2-1, is DTGVSQNPRHKITKRGQNVTFRCDPISEHNRLYWYRQTLGQGPEFLTYFQNEAQLEKSRLLSDRFSAERPKGSFSTLEIQRTEQGDSAMYLCASAPSGGNNEQFFGPGTRLTVL.

The chain links TRBV6-1 to TRBJ2-3; no clear D gene. This CDR3 has 14 residues. Germline lookup yields CDR1 MNHNS and CDR2 SASEGT. V was shortened by 2 bases and J by 10 bases, with 16 bases between the two germline ends. CDR3 residues: CASSESGGADSQYF. In DNA, the CDR3 is TGTGCCAGCAGTGAATCCGGCGGTGCGGATTCGCAGTATTTT.

This clonotype was counted only a few times. The chain has TRBV7-8 and TRBJ1-2; TRBD1 might be the D (6 bases). From germline, CDR1 is SGHVS and CDR2 FQNEAQ. The CDR3 is 15 residues long. Deletions cut 2 bases from V and 5 bases from J, with 15 bases between. The CDR3 nucleotides read TGTGCCAGCAGCTTATCGGGGGGCGTTTGGTATGGCTACACCTTC. This sequence encodes CASSLSGGVWYGYTF.

The chain joins TRBV20-1 to TRBJ2-2; no firm D call. V was clipped by 8 bases and J by 7 bases, with 20 bases between them. CDR1 is DFQATT, CDR2 SNEGSKA, per germline (reference sequence). The CDR3 length is 14 residues. This CDR3 reads CSSPLSGSDGELFF. CDR3 DNA sequence: TGCAGTAGTCCCTTATCAGGCTCGGACGGGGAGCTGTTTTTT.

This clonotype has just one count. This chain connects TRBV27 to TRBJ1-1; D perhaps matches TRBD1 (6 bases). The germline V gene encodes CDR1 MNHEY and CDR2 SMNVEV (reference sequence). Trimming left V 1 base short and J 3 bases short, with 12 bases between. The CDR3 has 15 amino acids. CDR3 protein: CASSLWATGYTEAFF. CDR3 DNA sequence: TGTGCCAGCAGTTTATGGGCGACAGGCTACACTGAAGCTTTCTTT.

In this sample, this clonotype turned up a few times. The chain combines TRBV20-1 with TRBJ2-7; tentative D call: TRBD1 (6 bases). Germline assignment: CDR1 DFQATT and CDR2 SNEGSKA (reference sequence). Trimming took 1 base from V and 0 from J, leaving 13 bases between them. The CDR3 loop spans 15 amino acids. The CDR3 protein is CSARVPRDISYEQYF. CDR3 nucleotides: TGCAGTGCTAGAGTGCCCCGGGACATCTCCTACGAGCAGTACTTC.

This chain links TRBV20-1 with TRBJ1-2; 7 bases are shared with TRBD1. With 6 bases clipped from V and 7 bases from J, the junction kept 8 bases outside the gene matches. CDR3 length: 12 residues. Per germline, CDR1 DFQATT and CDR2 SNEGSKA (reference sequence). CDR3 DNA: TGCAGTGCAAACAGGGGTTTAGGTGGCTACACCTTC. This sequence encodes CSANRGLGGYTF.

By proportion, this clonotype is medium-sized. CDR3 sequence: CASSGTATNEKLFF. CDR3 coding DNA: TGTGCCAGCAGTGGGACAGCAACTAATGAAAAACTGTTTTTT. The chain links TRBV28 to TRBJ1-4, with 7 bases lining up with TRBD1. The germline V gene has CDR1 MDHEN and CDR2 SYDVKM. The length of the CDR3 is 14 residues. With V trimmed by 5 bases and J by 0 bases, 0 bases remained unmatched.

This clonotype came up a few times. V usage is TRBV4-3 and J usage is TRBJ2-3, with 10 bases lining up with TRBD2. Germline V gene lookup returns CDR1 LGHNA and CDR2 YSLEER. The junction had 4 bases not matched to a gene; V was cut back by 3 bases and J by 4 bases. The CDR3 has 15 residues. The chain's CDR3 is CASSHGAGGSDTQYF. The CDR3 region has the DNA TGCGCCAGCAGCCATGGAGCGGGAGGGTCAGATACGCAGTATTTT.